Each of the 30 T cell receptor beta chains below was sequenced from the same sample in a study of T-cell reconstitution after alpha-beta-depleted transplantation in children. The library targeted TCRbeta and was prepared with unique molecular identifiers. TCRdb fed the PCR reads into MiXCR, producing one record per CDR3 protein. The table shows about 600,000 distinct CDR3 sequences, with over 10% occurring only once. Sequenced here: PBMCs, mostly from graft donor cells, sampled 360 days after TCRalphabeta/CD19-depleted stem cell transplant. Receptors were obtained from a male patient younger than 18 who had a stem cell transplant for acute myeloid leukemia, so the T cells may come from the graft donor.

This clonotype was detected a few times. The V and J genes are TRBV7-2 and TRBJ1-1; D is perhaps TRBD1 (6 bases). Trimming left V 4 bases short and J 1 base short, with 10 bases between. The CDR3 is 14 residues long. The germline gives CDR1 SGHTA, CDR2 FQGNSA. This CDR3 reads CASSSRGGNTEAFF. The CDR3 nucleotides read TGTGCCAGCAGCTCCCGAGGGGGGAACACTGAAGCTTTCTTT.

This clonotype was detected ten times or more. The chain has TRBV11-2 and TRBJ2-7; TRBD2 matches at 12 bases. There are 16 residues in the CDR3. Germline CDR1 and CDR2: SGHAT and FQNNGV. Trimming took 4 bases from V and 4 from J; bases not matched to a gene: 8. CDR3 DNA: TGTGCCAGCAGCTCCCTAGCGGGAGGGCCTAGGTACGAGCAGTACTTC. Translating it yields CASSSLAGGPRYEQYF. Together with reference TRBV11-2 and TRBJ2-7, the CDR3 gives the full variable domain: EAGVAQSPRYKIIEKRQSVAFWCNPISGHATLYWYQQILGQGPKLLIQFQNNGVVDDSQLPKDRFSAERLKGVDSTLKIQPAKLEDSAVYLCASSSLAGGPRYEQYFGPGTRLTVT.

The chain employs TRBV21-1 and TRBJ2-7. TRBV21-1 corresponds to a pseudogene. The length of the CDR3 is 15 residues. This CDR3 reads CASSKDRGYRYEQNF. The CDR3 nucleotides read TGTGCCAGCAGCAAAGATCGAGGATATAGATACGAGCAGAACTTC.

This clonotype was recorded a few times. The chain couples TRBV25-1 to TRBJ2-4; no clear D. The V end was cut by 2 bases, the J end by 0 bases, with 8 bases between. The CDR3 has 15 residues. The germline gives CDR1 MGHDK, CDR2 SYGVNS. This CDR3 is CASSEARLAKNIQYF. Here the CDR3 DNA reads TGTGCCAGCAGTGAAGCAAGATTAGCCAAAAACATTCAGTACTTC. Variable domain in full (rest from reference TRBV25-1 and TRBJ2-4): EADIYQTPRYLVIGTGKKITLECSQTMGHDKMYWYQQDPGMELHLIHYSYGVNSTEKGDLSSESTVSRIRTEHFPLTLESARPSHTSQYLCASSEARLAKNIQYFGAGTRLSVL.

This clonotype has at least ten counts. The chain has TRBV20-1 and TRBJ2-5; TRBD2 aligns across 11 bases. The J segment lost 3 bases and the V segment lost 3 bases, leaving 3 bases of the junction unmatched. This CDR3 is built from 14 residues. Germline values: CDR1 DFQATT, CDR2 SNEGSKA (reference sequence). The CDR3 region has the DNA TGCAGTGCTAGCTTACTAGCGGGGGAAGAGACCCAGTACTTC. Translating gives CSASLLAGEETQYF.

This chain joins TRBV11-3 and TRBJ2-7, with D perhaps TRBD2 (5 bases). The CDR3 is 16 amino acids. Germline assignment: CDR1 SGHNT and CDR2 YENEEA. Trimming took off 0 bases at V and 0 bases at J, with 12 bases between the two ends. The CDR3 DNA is TGTGCCAGCAGCTTAGACGCAGCGGAGACCTCCTACGAGCAGTACTTC. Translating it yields CASSLDAAETSYEQYF.

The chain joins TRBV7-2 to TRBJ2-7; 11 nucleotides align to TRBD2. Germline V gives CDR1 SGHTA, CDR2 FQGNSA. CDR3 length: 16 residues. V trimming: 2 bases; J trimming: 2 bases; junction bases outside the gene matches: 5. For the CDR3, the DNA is TGTGCCAGCAGCTTACAGGGACTAGCGGCCCCCTACGAGCAGTACTTC. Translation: CASSLQGLAAPYEQYF.

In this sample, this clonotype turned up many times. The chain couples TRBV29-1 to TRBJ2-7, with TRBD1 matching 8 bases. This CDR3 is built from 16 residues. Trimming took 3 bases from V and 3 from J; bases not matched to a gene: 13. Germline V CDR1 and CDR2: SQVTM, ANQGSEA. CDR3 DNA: TGCAGCGTTGATCCTTTAGGGACAGGATTCTGCTACGAGCAGTACTTC. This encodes CSVDPLGTGFCYEQYF.

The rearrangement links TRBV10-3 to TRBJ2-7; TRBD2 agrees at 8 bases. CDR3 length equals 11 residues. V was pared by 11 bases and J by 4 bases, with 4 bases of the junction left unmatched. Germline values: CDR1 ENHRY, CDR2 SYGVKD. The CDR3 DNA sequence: TGTGCCGCGTCTAGCGGGTACGAGCAGTACTTC. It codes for CAASSGYEQYF.

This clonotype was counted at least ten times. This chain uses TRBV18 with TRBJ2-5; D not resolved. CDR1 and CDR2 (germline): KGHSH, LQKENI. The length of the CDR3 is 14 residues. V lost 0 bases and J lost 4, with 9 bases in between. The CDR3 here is CASSPPNSRETQYF. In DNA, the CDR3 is TGTGCCAGCTCACCACCGAACAGCCGAGAGACCCAGTACTTC.

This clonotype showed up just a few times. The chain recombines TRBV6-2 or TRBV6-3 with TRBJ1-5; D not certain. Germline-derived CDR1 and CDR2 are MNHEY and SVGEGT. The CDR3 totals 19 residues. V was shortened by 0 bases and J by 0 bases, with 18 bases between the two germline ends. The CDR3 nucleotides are TGTGCCAGCAGTTACTCCTTCGGTTCAAGGCCGCTTAGCAATCAGCCCCAGCATTTT. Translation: CASSYSFGSRPLSNQPQHF.

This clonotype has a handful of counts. The CDR3 region is CSARDSKGDRDSYEQYF. CDR3 nucleotides: TGCAGTGCTAGAGATTCGAAGGGGGACAGGGACTCCTACGAGCAGTACTTC. The gene calls are TRBV20-1 and TRBJ2-7, with 9 bases identical to TRBD1. The CDR3 sequence is 17 residues long. The V gene end was trimmed by 0 bases and the J gene end by 0 bases; junction bases not matched to a gene: 9. Germline CDR1 DFQATT, CDR2 SNEGSKA (reference sequence).

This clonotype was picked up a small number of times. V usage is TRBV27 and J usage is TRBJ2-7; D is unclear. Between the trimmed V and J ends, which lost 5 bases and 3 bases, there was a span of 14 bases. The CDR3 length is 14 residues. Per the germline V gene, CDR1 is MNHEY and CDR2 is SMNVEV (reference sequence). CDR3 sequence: CASSQGLTFYEQYF. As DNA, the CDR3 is TGTGCCAGCAGTCAAGGTCTAACCTTCTACGAGCAGTACTTC.

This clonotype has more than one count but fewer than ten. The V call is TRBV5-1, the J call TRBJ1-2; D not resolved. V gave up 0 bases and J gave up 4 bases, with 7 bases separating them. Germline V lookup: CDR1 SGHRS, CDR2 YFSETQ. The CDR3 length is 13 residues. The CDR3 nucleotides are TGCGCCAGCAGCTTGGACAACTTCTATGGCTACACCTTC. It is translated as CASSLDNFYGYTF.

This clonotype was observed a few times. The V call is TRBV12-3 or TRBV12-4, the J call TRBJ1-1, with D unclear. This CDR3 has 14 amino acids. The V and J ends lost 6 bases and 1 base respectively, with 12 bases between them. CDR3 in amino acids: CASSPGRENTEAFF. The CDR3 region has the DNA TGTGCCAGCAGCCCAGGTAGGGAGAACACTGAAGCTTTCTTT.

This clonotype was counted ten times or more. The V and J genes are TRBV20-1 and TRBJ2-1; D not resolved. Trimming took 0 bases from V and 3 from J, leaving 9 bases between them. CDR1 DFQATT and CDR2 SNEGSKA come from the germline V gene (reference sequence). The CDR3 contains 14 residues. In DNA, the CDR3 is TGCAGTGCTAGAGACACTACGAACTACAATGAGCAGTTCTTC. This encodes CSARDTTNYNEQFF.

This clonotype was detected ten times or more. In DNA form, the CDR3 reads TGCAGCGCCCTAGTGACTAGCGCTAGCACAGATACGCAGTATTTT. The encoded protein is CSALVTSASTDTQYF. The J gene is TRBJ2-3, the V gene TRBV29-1; 8 nucleotides line up with TRBD2. Per germline, CDR1 SQVTM and CDR2 ANQGSEA. Trimming cost V 7 bases and J 0 bases; bases outside gene matches: 9. There are 15 residues in the CDR3.

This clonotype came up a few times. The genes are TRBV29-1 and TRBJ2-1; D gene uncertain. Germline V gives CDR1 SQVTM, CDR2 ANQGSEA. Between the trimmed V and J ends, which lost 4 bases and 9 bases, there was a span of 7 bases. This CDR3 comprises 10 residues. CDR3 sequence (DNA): TGCAGCGTTGGGGGAACTGAGCAGTTCTTC. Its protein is CSVGGTEQFF.

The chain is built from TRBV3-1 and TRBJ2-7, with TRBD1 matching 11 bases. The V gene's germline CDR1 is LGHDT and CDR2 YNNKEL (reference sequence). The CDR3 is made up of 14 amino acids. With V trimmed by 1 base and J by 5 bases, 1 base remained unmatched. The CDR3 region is CASSQAGQGDEQYF. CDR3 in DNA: TGTGCCAGCAGCCAAGCGGGACAGGGGGACGAGCAGTACTTC.

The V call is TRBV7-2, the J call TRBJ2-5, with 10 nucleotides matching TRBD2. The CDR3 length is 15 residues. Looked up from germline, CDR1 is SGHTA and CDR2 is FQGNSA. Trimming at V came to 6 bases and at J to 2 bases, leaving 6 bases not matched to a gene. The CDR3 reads CASRPSGSSQETQYF. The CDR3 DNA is TGTGCCAGCAGGCCTAGCGGGAGTTCACAAGAGACCCAGTACTTC.

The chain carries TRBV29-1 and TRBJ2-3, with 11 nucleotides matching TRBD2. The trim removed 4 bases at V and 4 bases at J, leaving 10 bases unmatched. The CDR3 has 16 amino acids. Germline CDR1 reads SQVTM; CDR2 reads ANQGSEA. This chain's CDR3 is CSVGALAGGIADTQYF. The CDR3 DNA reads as TGCAGCGTTGGGGCGTTAGCGGGAGGGATAGCAGATACGCAGTATTTT.

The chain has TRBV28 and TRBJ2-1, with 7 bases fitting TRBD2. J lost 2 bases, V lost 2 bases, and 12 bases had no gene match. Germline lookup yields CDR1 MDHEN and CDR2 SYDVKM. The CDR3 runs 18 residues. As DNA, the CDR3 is TGTGCCAGCAGTTTAAGGGTTGGTGTCCTAGCGGCCTACAATGAGCAGTTCTTC. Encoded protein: CASSLRVGVLAAYNEQFF.

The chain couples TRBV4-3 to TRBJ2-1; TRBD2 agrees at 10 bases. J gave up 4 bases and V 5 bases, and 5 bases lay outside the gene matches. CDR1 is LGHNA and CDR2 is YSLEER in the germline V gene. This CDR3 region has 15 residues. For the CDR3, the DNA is TGCGCCAGCAGCGGCCAGCGGGAGGGATACAATGAGCAGTTCTTC. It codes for CASSGQREGYNEQFF.

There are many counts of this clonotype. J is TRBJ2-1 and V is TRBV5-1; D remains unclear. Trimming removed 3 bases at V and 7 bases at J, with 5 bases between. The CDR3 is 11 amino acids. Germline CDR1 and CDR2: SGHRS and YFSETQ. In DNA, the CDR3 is TGCGCCAGCAGCTCCAGTAATGAGCAGTTCTTC. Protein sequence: CASSSSNEQFF.

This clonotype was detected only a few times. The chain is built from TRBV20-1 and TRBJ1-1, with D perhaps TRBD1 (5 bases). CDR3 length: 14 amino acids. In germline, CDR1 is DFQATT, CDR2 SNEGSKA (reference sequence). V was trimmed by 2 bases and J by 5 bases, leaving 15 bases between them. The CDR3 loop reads CSARRGREGTEAFF. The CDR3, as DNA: TGCAGTGCTAGACGGGGACGGGAAGGGACTGAAGCTTTCTTT.

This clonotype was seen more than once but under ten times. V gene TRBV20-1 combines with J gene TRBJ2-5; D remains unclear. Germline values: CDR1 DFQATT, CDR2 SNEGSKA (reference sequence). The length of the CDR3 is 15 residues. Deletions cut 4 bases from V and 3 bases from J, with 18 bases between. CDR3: CSAIGTNMSKETQYF. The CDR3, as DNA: TGCAGTGCTATAGGAACTAACATGTCGAAAGAGACCCAGTACTTC.

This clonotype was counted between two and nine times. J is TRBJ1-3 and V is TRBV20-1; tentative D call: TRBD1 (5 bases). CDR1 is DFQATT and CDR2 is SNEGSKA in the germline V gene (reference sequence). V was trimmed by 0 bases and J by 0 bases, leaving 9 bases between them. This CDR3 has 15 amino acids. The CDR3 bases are TGCAGTGCTAGAGATAGGCAGGGCTCTGGAAACACCATATATTTT. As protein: CSARDRQGSGNTIYF.

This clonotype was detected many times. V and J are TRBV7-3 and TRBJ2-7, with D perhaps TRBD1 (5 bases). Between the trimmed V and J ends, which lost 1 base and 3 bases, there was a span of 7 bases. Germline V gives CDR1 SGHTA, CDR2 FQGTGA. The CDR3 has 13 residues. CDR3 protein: CASSLMQGYEQYF. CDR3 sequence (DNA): TGTGCCAGCAGCTTAATGCAGGGCTACGAGCAGTACTTC.

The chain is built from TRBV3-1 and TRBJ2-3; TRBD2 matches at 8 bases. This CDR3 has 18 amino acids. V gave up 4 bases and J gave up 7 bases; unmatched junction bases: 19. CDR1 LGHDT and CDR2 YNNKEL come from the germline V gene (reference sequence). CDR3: CASSPDRWLSGSSHTQYF. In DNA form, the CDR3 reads TGTGCCAGCAGCCCAGACCGCTGGTTGAGCGGGAGCTCCCATACGCAGTATTTT.

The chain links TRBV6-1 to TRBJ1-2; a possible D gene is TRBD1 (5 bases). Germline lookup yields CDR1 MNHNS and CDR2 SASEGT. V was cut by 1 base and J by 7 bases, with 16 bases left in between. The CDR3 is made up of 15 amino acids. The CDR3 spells CASSEVGTVQGGYTF. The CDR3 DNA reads TGTGCCAGCAGTGAAGTAGGGACTGTACAAGGTGGCTACACCTTC.